A single sample gave rise to the 19 T cell receptor beta chains below, sequenced in a study of cytomegalovirus exposure and HLA in healthy donors (TCRdb year 2017). Library prep was done by the immunoSEQ multiplex PCR assay. The multiplex PCR relied on a mix of 60 forward primers for TCR Vbeta segments and 13 reverse primers for TCR Jbeta segments. TCRdb's version of the immuneACCESS table is confined to in-frame rearrangements and falls short of the full clone set. An unresolved V gene accounts for under half of the shortfall where checked; the remainder is of unknown origin. This sample lists some 180,000 clones; around 90% were detected once. Of the sample, around 0.98% is held by the ten largest clones. Sequencing was performed on PBMCs. Every receptor here comes from a boy aged 2 to 9 in good health and CMV-seronegative.

The table lists this clone with a count of one. The V gene is TRBV19, the J gene TRBJ2-1; D ambiguous. The CDR3 runs to 16 residues. V was shortened by 6 bases and J by 5 bases, with 20 bases between the two germline ends. Per the germline V gene, CDR1 is LNHDA and CDR2 is SQIVND (reference sequence). The chain's CDR3 is CASSPRRSGYDNEQFF. DNA of the CDR3: TGTGCCAGTAGCCCGCGTCGGTCAGGCTACGACAATGAGCAGTTCTTC.

This chain connects TRBV28 to TRBJ2-2; D not resolved. The CDR3 sequence is 14 residues long. Trimming cost V 4 bases and J 6 bases, with 12 bases left between them. Germline CDR1 reads MDHEN; CDR2 reads SYDVKM. This CDR3 reads CASSYSYGSGELFF. Written as DNA, the CDR3 is TGTGCCAGCAGTTACTCATACGGGTCCGGGGAGCTGTTTTTT.

CDR3 coding DNA: TGTGCCAGTAGTATTTCAGGGACAAACCTATACGAGCAGTACTTC. As protein: CASSISGTNLYEQYF. The chain links TRBV19 to TRBJ2-7, with a tentative D call TRBD1 (6 bases). V lost 3 bases and J lost 4, with 16 bases in between. The CDR3 runs to 15 residues. The germline CDR1 and CDR2 sequences are LNHDA and SQIVND (reference sequence).

The chain carries TRBV7-2 and TRBJ2-5; 8 bases are a match to TRBD1. J lost 5 bases, V lost 4 bases, and 9 bases had no gene match. CDR3 length equals 15 residues. Germline V lookup: CDR1 SGHTA, CDR2 FQGNSA. The CDR3 DNA sequence: TGTGCCAGCAGCTCGGACAGGGTGTTCGTGGAGACCCAGTACTTC. Protein: CASSSDRVFVETQYF.

The chain recombines TRBV25-1 with TRBJ2-1, with TRBD2 identical over 11 bases. V lost 5 bases and J lost 8; bases outside the gene matches: 8. This CDR3 is 15 amino acids long. Germline CDR1 and CDR2: MGHDK and SYGVNS. CDR3: CASSPASGRIDEQFF. The CDR3 DNA follows: TGTGCCAGCAGTCCTGCTAGCGGGAGGATCGATGAGCAGTTCTTC. The complete variable domain, with remaining parts taken from reference TRBV25-1 and TRBJ2-1, reads EADIYQTPRYLVIGTGKKITLECSQTMGHDKMYWYQQDPGMELHLIHYSYGVNSTEKGDLSSESTVSRIRTEHFPLTLESARPSHTSQYLCASSPASGRIDEQFFGPGTRLTVL.

This chain connects TRBV5-6 to TRBJ2-3; 8 bases align to TRBD1. The ends lost 0 bases at V and 0 bases at J; junction bases unmatched: 6. Germline V gives CDR1 SGHDT, CDR2 YYEEEE. The CDR3 totals 17 residues. CDR3 coding DNA: TGTGCCAGCAGCTTGGCCCTGACAGGGGAAAGCACAGATACGCAGTATTTT. Encoded protein: CASSLALTGESTDTQYF.

This sequence joins TRBV6-5 and TRBJ1-4; no clear D. This CDR3 region has 13 residues. V lost 5 bases, J lost 8 bases, and 12 bases lay in between. CDR1 and CDR2 from the germline V gene are MNHEY and SVGAGI. CDR3 nucleotides: TGTGCCAGCAGTCGCACAGTTGGGGAAAAACTGTTTTTT. Translation gives CASSRTVGEKLFF.

The rearrangement joins TRBV27 to TRBJ2-2; D gene uncertain. The CDR3 is 15 residues long. V lost 3 bases to trimming and J lost 5 bases, with 13 bases between them. Germline-derived CDR1 and CDR2 are MNHEY and SMNVEV (reference sequence). CDR3 nucleotide sequence: TGTGCCAGCAGTTTTTCGGTCCCGATGACCGGGGAGCTGTTTTTT. It codes for CASSFSVPMTGELFF.

The chain links TRBV30 to TRBJ1-2; possibly TRBD1 for D (6 bases). In germline, CDR1 is GTSNPN, CDR2 SVGIG (reference sequence). There are 11 residues in the CDR3. V gave up 6 bases and J gave up 5 bases, with 10 bases separating them. This CDR3 is CACRRGYGYTF. As DNA, the CDR3 is TGTGCCTGCAGAAGGGGGTATGGCTACACCTTC.

This chain uses TRBV28 with TRBJ2-1; 14 nucleotides line up with TRBD2. The CDR3 sequence is 16 residues long. Trimming cost V 5 bases and J 9 bases; bases outside gene matches: 9. CDR1 is MDHEN, CDR2 SYDVKM, per germline. CDR3 sequence (DNA): TGTGCCAGCAGTCTGACCGGGACTAGCGGGAGCAGTGAGCAGTTCTTC. This gives the protein CASSLTGTSGSSEQFF.

The gene calls are TRBV7-3 and TRBJ2-3; D not resolved. The germline V and J ends were trimmed by 5 bases and 4 bases, with 19 bases remaining between them. The CDR3 sequence is 16 residues long. Looked up from germline, CDR1 is SGHTA and CDR2 is FQGTGA. The CDR3 here is CASSATPILGADTQYF. CDR3 coding DNA: TGTGCCAGCAGCGCCACCCCTATTCTAGGCGCAGATACGCAGTATTTT.

V gene TRBV11-1 combines with J gene TRBJ2-7; the D is unclear. There are 17 residues in the CDR3. Trimming left V 1 base short and J 2 bases short, with 18 bases between. Germline V CDR1 and CDR2: SGHAT, FQDESV (reference sequence). CDR3 nucleotides: TGTGCCAGCAGCTTAGAGAACAGAAATTCAGGAACCTACGAGCAGTACTTC. Translated, it gives CASSLENRNSGTYEQYF.

The chain couples TRBV5-1 to TRBJ2-7; the D gene is possibly TRBD1 (6 bases). Between the trimmed V and J ends, which lost 3 bases and 1 base, there was a span of 17 bases. Germline values: CDR1 SGHRS, CDR2 YFSETQ. The CDR3 consists of 16 residues. CDR3 bases: TGCGCCAGCAGCTCTGCCGGGACACCCTCTTCCTACGAGCAGTACTTC. It encodes CASSSAGTPSSYEQYF.

The rearrangement links TRBV4-2 to TRBJ2-3, with 7 bases matching TRBD1. There are 18 residues in the CDR3. V was clipped by 0 bases and J by 0 bases; unmatched bases: 9. Germline CDR1 reads LGHNA; CDR2 reads YNFKEQ. CDR3 residues: CASSQEERPGQSTDTQYF. CDR3 DNA sequence: TGTGCCAGCAGCCAAGAAGAGCGACCGGGACAGAGCACAGATACGCAGTATTTT.

The gene calls are TRBV29-1 and TRBJ1-2; the match to TRBD1 covers 7 bases. Germline V CDR1 and CDR2: SQVTM, ANQGSEA. The CDR3 is 15 amino acids. Trimming cost V 7 bases and J 5 bases; bases outside gene matches: 16. CDR3 region: CSGLFRQGLSYGYTF. The DNA for the CDR3 is TGCAGCGGACTCTTCAGACAGGGTTTGAGTTATGGCTACACCTTC.

This clone was seen only a few times. For the CDR3, the DNA is TGTGCCAGCAGCTTTAGTGCCTCGGCCAACGTCCTGACTTTC. Encoded protein: CASSFSASANVLTF. The V and J genes are TRBV7-9 and TRBJ2-6, with D unresolved. Germline loops: CDR1 SEHNR, CDR2 FQNEAQ (reference sequence). The CDR3 sequence is 14 residues long. V lost 3 bases to trimming and J lost 6 bases, with 9 bases between them.

The chain combines TRBV10-2 with TRBJ2-2; 10 nucleotides agree with TRBD1. Germline lookup yields CDR1 WSHSY and CDR2 SAAADI. The CDR3 runs to 16 residues. The V and J ends lost 6 bases and 6 bases, in that order; junction bases with no gene match: 10. CDR3 DNA: TGCGCCAGCAGGCGGGACAGGGGAAGAGGGTCCGGGGAGCTGTTTTTT. It specifies CASRRDRGRGSGELFF.

This clone has just a few counts. The rearrangement links TRBV29-1 to TRBJ2-2, with D possibly matching TRBD1 (6 bases). V was trimmed by 7 bases and J by 4 bases, leaving 25 bases between them. The CDR3 has 17 residues. In germline, CDR1 is SQVTM, CDR2 ANQGSEA. The CDR3 DNA sequence: TGCAGCGCCATAAAACAGGGCACCCCGATCGGCACCGGGGAGCTGTTTTTT. Its translation is CSAIKQGTPIGTGELFF.

The V call is TRBV6-5, the J call TRBJ1-3; a possible D gene is TRBD1 (6 bases). Trimming cost V 4 bases and J 2 bases, with 15 bases left between them. This CDR3 has 16 amino acids. Germline V CDR1 and CDR2: MNHEY, SVGAGI. CDR3 in amino acids: CASSSHRQVTGNTIYF. CDR3 nucleotides: TGTGCCAGCAGTTCCCATAGACAGGTTACTGGAAACACCATATATTTT.